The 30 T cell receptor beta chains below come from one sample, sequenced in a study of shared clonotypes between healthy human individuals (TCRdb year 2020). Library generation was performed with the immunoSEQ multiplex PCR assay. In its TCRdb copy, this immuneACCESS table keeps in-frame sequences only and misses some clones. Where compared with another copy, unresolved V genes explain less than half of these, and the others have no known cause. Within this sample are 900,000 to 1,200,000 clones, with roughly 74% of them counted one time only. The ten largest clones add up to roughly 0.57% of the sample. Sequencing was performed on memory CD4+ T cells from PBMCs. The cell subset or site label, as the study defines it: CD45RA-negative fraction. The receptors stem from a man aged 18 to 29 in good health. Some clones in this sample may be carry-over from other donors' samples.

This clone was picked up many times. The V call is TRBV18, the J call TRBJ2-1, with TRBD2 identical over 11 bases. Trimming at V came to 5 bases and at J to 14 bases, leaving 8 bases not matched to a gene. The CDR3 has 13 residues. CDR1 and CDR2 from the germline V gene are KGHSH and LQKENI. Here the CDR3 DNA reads TGTGCCAGCTCAAATACAACTAGCGGGAGTAAGTTCTTC. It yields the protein CASSNTTSGSKFF.

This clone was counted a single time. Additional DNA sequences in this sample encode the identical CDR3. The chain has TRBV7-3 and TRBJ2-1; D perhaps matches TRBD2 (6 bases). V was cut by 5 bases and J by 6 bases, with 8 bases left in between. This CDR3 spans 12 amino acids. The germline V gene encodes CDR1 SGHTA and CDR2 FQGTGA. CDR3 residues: CASSPEGNEQFF. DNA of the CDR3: TGTGCCAGCAGCCCGGAGGGCAATGAGCAGTTCTTC.

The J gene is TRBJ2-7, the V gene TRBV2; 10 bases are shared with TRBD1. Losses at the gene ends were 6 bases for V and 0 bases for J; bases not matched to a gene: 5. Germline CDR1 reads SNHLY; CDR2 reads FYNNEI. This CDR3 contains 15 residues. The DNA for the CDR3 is TGTGCCAGCAGCCGACAGGGGGCGAGCTCCTACGAGCAGTACTTC. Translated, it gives CASSRQGASSYEQYF.

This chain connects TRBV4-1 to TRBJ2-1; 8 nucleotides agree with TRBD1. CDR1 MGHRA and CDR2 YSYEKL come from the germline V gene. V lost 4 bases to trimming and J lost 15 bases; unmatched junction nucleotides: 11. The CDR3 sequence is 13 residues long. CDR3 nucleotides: TGCGCCAGCAGCCTGGACAGGGAGGCAGTAAGGTTCTTC. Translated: CASSLDREAVRFF.

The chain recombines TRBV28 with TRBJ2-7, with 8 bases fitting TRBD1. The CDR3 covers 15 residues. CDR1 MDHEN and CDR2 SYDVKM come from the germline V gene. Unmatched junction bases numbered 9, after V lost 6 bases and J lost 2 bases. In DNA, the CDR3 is TGTGCCAGCAGCCCTGCAGGGGACAGGACCTACGAGCAGTACTTC. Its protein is CASSPAGDRTYEQYF.

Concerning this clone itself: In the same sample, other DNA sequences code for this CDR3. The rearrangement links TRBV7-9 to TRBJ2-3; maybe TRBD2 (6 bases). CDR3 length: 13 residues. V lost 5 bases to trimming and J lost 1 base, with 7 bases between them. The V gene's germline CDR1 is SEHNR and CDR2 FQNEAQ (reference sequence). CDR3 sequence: CASSASGTDTQYF. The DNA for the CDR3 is TGTGCCAGCAGCGCTAGCGGCACAGATACGCAGTATTTT.

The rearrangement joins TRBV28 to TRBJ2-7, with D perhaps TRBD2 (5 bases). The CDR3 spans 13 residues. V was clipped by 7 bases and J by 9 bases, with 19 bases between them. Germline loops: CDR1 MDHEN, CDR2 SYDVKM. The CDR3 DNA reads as TGTGCCAGCAAGGTCAGAGCGGCGGATCGGCAGTACTTC. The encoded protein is CASKVRAADRQYF.

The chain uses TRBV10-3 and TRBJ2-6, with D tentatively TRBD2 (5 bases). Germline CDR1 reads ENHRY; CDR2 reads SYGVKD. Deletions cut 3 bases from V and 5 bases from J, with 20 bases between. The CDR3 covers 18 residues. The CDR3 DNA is TGTGCCATCAGTGATGAATCTAGCTTGGGCGGTAGGGCCAACGTCCTGACTTTC. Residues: CAISDESSLGGRANVLTF.

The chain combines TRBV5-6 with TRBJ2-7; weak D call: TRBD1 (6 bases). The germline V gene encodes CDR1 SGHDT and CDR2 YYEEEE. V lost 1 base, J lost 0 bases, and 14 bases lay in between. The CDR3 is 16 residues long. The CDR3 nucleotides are TGTGCCAGCAGCTTGCTGGGGGCAGCTAGCTCCTACGAGCAGTACTTC. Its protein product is CASSLLGAASSYEQYF.

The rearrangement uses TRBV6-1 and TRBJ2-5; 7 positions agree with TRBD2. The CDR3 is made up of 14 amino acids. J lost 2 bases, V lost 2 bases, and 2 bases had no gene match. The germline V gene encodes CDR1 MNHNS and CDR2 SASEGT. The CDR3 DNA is TGTGCCAGCAGTGAATGGGGAGGGCAAGAGACCCAGTACTTC. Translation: CASSEWGGQETQYF.

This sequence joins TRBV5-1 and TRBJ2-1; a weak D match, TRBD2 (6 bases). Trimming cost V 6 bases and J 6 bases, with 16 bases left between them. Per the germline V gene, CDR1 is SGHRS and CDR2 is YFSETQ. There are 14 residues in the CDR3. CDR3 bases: TGCGCCAGCACCCGCGGGGCTAAGCCCAATGAGCAGTTCTTC. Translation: CASTRGAKPNEQFF.

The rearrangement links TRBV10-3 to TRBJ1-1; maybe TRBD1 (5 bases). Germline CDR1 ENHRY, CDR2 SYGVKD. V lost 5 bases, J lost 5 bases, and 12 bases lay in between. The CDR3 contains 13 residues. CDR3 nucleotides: TGTGCCATCAGTATGGGGGGTGGGACTGAAGCTTTCTTT. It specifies CAISMGGGTEAFF.

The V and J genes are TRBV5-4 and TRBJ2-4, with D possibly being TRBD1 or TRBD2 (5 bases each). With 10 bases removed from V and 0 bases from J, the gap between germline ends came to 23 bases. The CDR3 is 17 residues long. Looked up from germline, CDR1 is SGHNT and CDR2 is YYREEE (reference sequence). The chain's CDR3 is CAYNTPGLRLAKNIQYF. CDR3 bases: TGTGCCTATAATACTCCGGGGCTTCGCCTAGCCAAAAACATTCAGTACTTC. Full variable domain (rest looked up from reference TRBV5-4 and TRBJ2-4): ETGVTQSPTHLIKTRGQQVTLRCSSQSGHNTVSWYQQALGQGPQFIFQYYREEENGRGNFPPRFSGLQFPNYSSELNVNALELDDSALYLCAYNTPGLRLAKNIQYFGAGTRLSVL.

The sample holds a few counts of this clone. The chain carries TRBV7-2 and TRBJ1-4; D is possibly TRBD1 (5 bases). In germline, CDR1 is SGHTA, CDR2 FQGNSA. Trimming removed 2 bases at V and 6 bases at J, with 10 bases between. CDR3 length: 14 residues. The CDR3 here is CASSLRGLDEKLFF. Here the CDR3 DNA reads TGTGCCAGCAGCTTAAGGGGACTTGATGAAAAACTGTTTTTT.

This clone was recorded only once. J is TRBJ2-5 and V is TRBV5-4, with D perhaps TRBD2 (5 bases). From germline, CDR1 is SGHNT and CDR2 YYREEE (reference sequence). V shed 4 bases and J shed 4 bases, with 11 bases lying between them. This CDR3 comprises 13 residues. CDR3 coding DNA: TGTGCCAGCAGCCGGGCGGCGGGAGAGACCCAGTACTTC. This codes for CASSRAAGETQYF.

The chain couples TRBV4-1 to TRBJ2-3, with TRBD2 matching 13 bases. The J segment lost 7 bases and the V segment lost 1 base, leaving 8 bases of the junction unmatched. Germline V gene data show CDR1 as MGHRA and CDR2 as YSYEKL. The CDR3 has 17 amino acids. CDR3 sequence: CASSQAWTSGRQHTQYF. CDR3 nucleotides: TGCGCCAGCAGCCAAGCCTGGACTAGCGGGAGACAACATACGCAGTATTTT.

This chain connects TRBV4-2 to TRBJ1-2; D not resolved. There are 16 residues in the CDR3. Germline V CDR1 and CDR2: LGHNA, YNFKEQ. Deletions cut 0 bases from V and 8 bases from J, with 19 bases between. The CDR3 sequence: CASSQEWNNPEEGYTF. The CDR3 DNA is TGTGCCAGCAGCCAAGAATGGAACAACCCAGAGGAAGGCTACACCTTC.

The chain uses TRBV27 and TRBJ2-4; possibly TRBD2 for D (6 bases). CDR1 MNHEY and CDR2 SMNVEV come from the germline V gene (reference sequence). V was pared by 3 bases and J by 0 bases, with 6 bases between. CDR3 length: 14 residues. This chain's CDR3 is CASSLGGAKNIQYF. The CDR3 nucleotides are TGTGCCAGCAGTTTGGGGGGAGCCAAAAACATTCAGTACTTC.

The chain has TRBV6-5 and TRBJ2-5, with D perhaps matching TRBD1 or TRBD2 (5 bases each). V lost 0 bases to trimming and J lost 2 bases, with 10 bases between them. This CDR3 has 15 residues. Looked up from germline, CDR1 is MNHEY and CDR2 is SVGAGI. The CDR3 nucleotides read TGTGCCAGCAGTTACTCGAGGGGTTGGCAAGAGACCCAGTACTTC. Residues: CASSYSRGWQETQYF.

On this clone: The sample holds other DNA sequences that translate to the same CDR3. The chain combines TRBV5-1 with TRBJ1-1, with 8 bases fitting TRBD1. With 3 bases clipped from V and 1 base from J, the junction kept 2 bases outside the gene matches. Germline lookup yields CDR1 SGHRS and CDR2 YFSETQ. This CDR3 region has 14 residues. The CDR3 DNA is TGCGCCAGCAGCTCCACAGGGGGGAACACTGAAGCTTTCTTT. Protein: CASSSTGGNTEAFF.

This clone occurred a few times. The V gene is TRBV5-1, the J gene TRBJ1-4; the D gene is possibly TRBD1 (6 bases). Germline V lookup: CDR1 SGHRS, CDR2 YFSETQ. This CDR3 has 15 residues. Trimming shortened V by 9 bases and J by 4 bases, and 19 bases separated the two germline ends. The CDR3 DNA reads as TGCGCCACCAGGTCATCGGGGGCGGATAATGAAAAACTGTTTTTT. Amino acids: CATRSSGADNEKLFF.

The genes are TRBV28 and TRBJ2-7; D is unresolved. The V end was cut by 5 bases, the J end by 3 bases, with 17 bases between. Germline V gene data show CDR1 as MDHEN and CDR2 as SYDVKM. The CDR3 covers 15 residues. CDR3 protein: CASSPQKVALYEQYF. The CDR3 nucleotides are TGTGCCAGCAGTCCACAAAAGGTGGCGCTCTACGAGCAGTACTTC.

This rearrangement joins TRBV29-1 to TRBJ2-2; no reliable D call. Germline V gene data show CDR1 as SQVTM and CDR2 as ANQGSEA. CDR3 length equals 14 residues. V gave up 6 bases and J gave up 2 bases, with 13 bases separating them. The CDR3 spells CSVLGQLNTGELFF. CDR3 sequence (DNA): TGCAGCGTCCTGGGTCAGCTAAACACCGGGGAGCTGTTTTTT.

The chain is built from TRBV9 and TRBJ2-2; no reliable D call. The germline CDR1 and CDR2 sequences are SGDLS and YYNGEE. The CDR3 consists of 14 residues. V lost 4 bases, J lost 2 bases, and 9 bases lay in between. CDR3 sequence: CASSPAANTGELFF. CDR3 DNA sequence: TGTGCCAGCAGCCCCGCGGCAAACACCGGGGAGCTGTTTTTT.

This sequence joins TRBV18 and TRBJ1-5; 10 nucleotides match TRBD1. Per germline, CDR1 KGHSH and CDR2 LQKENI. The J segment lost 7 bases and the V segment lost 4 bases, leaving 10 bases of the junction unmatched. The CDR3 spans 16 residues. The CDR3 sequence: CASSRTGQGGGQPQHF. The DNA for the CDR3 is TGTGCCAGCTCACGAACCGGACAGGGGGGTGGGCAGCCCCAGCATTTT.

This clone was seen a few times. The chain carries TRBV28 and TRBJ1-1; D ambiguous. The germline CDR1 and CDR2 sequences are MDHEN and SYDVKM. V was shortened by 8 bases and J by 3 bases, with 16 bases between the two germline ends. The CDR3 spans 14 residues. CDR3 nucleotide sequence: TGTGCCAGCGGGAAAGGCAGTATAGACACTGAAGCTTTCTTT. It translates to CASGKGSIDTEAFF. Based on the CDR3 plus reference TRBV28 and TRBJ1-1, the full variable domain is DVKVTQSSRYLVKRTGEKVFLECVQDMDHENMFWYRQDPGLGLRLIYFSYDVKMKEKGDIPEGYSVSREKKERFSLILESASTNQTSMYLCASGKGSIDTEAFFGQGTRLTVV.

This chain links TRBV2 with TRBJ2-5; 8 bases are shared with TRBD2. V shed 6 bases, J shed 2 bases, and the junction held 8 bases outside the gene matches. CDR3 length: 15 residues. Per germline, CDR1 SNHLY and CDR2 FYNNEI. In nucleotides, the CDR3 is TGTGCCAGCAGCAAACTGACTAGCGCTCAAGAGACCCAGTACTTC. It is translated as CASSKLTSAQETQYF.

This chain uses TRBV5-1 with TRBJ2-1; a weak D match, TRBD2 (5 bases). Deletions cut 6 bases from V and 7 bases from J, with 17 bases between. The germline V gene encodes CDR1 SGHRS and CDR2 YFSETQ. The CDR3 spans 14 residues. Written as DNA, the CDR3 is TGCGCCAGCACCTCTCTAGGGAGCATGAATGAGCAGTTCTTC. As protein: CASTSLGSMNEQFF.

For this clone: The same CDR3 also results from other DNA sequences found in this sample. This CDR3 is CASSLAPGNTEAFF. The CDR3 DNA sequence: TGTGCCAGCAGCTTGGCCCCGGGAAACACTGAAGCTTTCTTT. The gene calls are TRBV5-6 and TRBJ1-1; unclear D gene. This CDR3 has 14 amino acids. Per the germline V gene, CDR1 is SGHDT and CDR2 is YYEEEE. The V end lost 0 bases, the J end lost 2 bases, and 8 bases lay between the germline ends.

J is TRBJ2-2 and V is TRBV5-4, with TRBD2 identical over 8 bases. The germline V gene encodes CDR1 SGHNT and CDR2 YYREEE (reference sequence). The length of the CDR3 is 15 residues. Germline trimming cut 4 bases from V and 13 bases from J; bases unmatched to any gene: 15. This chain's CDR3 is CASSTEGTRIRRLFF. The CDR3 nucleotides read TGTGCCAGCAGCACGGAAGGGACTAGAATCAGAAGGCTGTTTTTT.